This T cell receptor (beta chain) was observed in a study of blood T cells in healthy people across ages (dated by TCRdb to about 2015). With regard to the full study: In model experiments, roughly one uniquely barcoded TCR beta cDNA molecule per two T cells was captured by template switching. Using deep sequencing normalized with unique cDNA molecular identifiers, the study measured how TCR beta repertoire diversity changes with age. Four age groups were formed from the donors: young (average about 15 years), middle-aged (around 37), aged (about 68) and long-lived (approximately 78). To avoid experimental bias, donors of different ages were spread randomly across the sequencing lanes. The study analyzed two additional independent replicas of 1 million unique cDNA reads from the same blood draw for two donors, one aged 18 to 29 and one aged 80 or older.

From the germline V gene, CDR1 is SGHVS and CDR2 is FNYEAQ. The CDR3 runs 17 amino acids, cysteine and phenylalanine included. Here the CDR3 DNA is all that survives: 51 bases in frame from base 1. V and J are trimmed by 2 bases and 5 bases, and the gene matches miss 10 bases of the junction. Preparation of the library involved 5' RACE. TCRdb lists the instrument as Illumina HiSeq 2500. The second PCR ran for about 6 to 12 cycles and used a J-beta primer mix along with a sample-barcoded 5' primer. A template-switch 5' adaptor carrying 12 random nucleotides introduced a unique molecular identifier onto each TCR beta cDNA molecule. Each sample yielded at least 2.5 million CDR3-containing paired-end reads. The Mint cDNA synthesis kit, primed by a TRBC-specific oligonucleotide, was used to synthesize first-strand cDNA from all RNA. Following uracil-DNA glycosylase treatment, all cDNA underwent a first 18-cycle PCR with the universal primers M1SS and BC2_uni_R. The study's processing was this. Normalization of each sample was performed by random selection of 1 million high-quality reads, each carrying a distinct molecular identifier. Instead of being binned into consensus sequences, reads that shared molecular identifiers were thrown out. MiTCR, run with a Q25 quality threshold and the strictest error-elimination algorithm, handled CDR3 identification, clonotype clustering and error correction. A nonparametric unseen species model with Euler transformation was used to estimate a lower bound on total TCR beta diversity. Starting from the raw public reads, TCRdb applied fastp trimming at Q25, assembled clones with MiXCR and retained in-frame beta chains. Rows are combined by CDR3 protein, so each entry shows the most common genes and DNA. It is TCRdb's table, rather than the study itself, that gives the V and J calls and clone size. Within this sample are some 1.5 million distinct CDR3 sequences, with roughly 28% of them counted one time only. Clones ranked in the top ten supply 7.7% of the sample.

The sample holds a few counts of this clonotype. Its antigen is unknown. No base-level quality is on record; no much larger clone is a single base apart. Results and caveats for the whole study, not just this receptor: There was a strong correlation between observed TCR beta diversity and the percentage of naive T cells measured by flow cytometry. Estimates of total diversity from one million sequenced T cells were regarded as lower bounds and underestimates. Donor CMV infection status was unknown, potentially confounding age-related changes in expanded clonotypes. As age increased, observed TCR beta diversity per million T cells dropped in a roughly linear way, and a significant reduction was already evident by age around 41. Compared with the aged group, more naive CD4+ T cells, fewer expanded clones and increased TCR diversity were shown by the long-lived group, suggesting age selection. Conclusive comparison of naive and antigen-experienced compartments was prevented by the profiling of bulk unsorted PBMCs.

The 39 donors, aged 6 to 90 years, were systemically healthy Caucasian individuals from Russia. Around 10 milliliters of peripheral blood were collected from each donor into EDTA-treated Vacutainer tubes. Ficoll-Paque density-gradient centrifugation was used to isolate PBMCs, with at least 7 million obtained per sample. Trizol reagent was used to extract total RNA from PBMCs, with at least 6 micrograms per sample. For every donor, flow cytometry on a PBMC aliquot measured the percentage of naive CD45RAhigh/CD27high T cells. The sample consisted of blood. The chain joins TRBV7-6 to TRBJ2-3; the junction holds 10 bases that match TRBD2. The TCR comes from a young woman in good health. The CDR3 has the sequence CASSLYSSGGARDTQYF. The nucleotides are TGTGCCAGCAGCTTATACAGCAGCGGGGGGGCGAGAGATACGCAGTATTTT.